One T cell receptor (beta chain) is described in this entry. The data were obtained in a study of blood T cell repertoires in COVID-19. Study-level background: Samples representing acute and convalescent COVID-19 were sourced from the United States, Italy and Spain. From T cells, B-cell-depleted T cells, or PBMCs came the material, which was cDNA or gDNA.

Per the original data handling: Counts of nucleated cells, estimated from reference gene primer amplification, were obtained. Produced via immunoSEQ multiplex PCR; TCRdb's table is partial and in-frame only. The DNA gave D and trimming, while V, J and clone size come from that table. The data contain 150,000 to 200,000 clones, roughly nine tenths of them singletons. This CDR3 has 19 amino acids. V lost 3 bases, J lost 1 base, and 10 bases stayed unmatched. CDR1 is SNHLY and CDR2 is FYNNEI in the germline V gene. V is TRBV2 and J is TRBJ2-3; TRBD2 agrees at 13 bases. The source is a man aged 60 to 69 with active or convalescent COVID-19. Sequences were obtained from peripheral blood. CDR3 sequence reads: CASSDRTSGGQGGTDTQYF. CDR3 in DNA: TGTGCCAGCAGTGACAGGACTAGCGGGGGCCAAGGGGGCACAGATACGCAGTATTTT. Based on the CDR3 plus reference TRBV2 and TRBJ2-3, the full variable domain is EPEVTQTPSHQVTQMGQEVILRCVPISNHLYFYWYRQILGQKVEFLVSFYNNEISEKSEIFDDQFSVERPDGSNFTLKIRSTKLEDSAMYFCASSDRTSGGQGGTDTQYFGPGTRLTVL.